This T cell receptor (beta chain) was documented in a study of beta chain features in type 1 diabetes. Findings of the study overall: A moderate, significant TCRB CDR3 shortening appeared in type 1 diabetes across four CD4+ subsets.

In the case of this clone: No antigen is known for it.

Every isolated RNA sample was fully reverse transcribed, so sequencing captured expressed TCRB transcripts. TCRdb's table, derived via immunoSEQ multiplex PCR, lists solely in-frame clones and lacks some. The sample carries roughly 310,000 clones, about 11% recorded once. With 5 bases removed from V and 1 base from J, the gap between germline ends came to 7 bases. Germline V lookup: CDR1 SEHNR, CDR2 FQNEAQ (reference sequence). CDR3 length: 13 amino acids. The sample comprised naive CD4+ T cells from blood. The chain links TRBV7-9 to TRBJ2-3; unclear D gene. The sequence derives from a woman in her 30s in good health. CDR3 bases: TGTGCCAGCAGCCAAGTAGGCACAGATACGCAGTATTTT. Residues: CASSQVGTDTQYF. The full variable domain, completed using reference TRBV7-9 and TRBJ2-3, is DTGVSQNPRHKITKRGQNVTFRCDPISEHNRLYWYRQTLGQGPEFLTYFQNEAQLEKSRLLSDRFSAERPKGSFSTLEIQRTEQGDSAMYLCASSQVGTDTQYFGPGTRLTVL.